These 4 T cell receptor beta chains were all obtained from the same sample, sequenced in a study of T-cell memory formation after mild COVID-19. Via MiXCR, TCRdb re-called the 5' RACE reads, giving one row per CDR3 protein. The sample has under 400,000 distinct CDR3 sequences, around 30% seen once; the top ten hold about 13%. The sample was PBMCs or a T cell subset sorted from them (not recorded which). These receptors all come from an adult woman who had mild COVID-19 (a few samples of this study predate the infection). Cell type and time point are not known.

The chain combines TRBV7-6 with TRBJ1-1; 10 nucleotides match TRBD1. The ends lost 2 bases at V and 0 bases at J; junction bases unmatched: 6. CDR3 size: 17 residues. The germline CDR1 and CDR2 sequences are SGHVS and FNYEAQ. This CDR3 reads CASSLNPGQGMNTEAFF. The CDR3 DNA reads as TGTGCCAGCAGCTTAAATCCGGGACAGGGGATGAACACTGAAGCTTTCTTT. The full variable domain, with the rest looked up from reference TRBV7-6 and TRBJ1-1, is GAGVSQSPRYKVTKRGQDVALRCDPISGHVSLYWYRQALGQGPEFLTYFNYEAQQDKSGLPNDRFSAERPEGSISTLTIQRTEQRDSAMYRCASSLNPGQGMNTEAFFGQGTRLTVV.

V and J are TRBV9 and TRBJ1-1; D not resolved. The CDR3 is made up of 14 amino acids. Germline loops: CDR1 SGDLS, CDR2 YYNGEE. The V end was cut by 0 bases, the J end by 5 bases, with 11 bases between. In DNA form, the CDR3 reads TGTGCCAGCAGCGTAGCTATGACCGAGACTGAAGCTTTCTTT. Amino acid sequence: CASSVAMTETEAFF.

The chain combines TRBV4-3 with TRBJ2-5; 7 bases align to TRBD2. The CDR3 is 16 residues long. The trim removed 0 bases at V and 1 base at J, leaving 5 bases unmatched. Germline loops: CDR1 LGHNA, CDR2 YSLEER. The CDR3 loop reads CASSQEGGRSQETQYF. The CDR3 region has the DNA TGCGCCAGCAGCCAAGAAGGCGGGAGAAGCCAAGAGACCCAGTACTTC.

This sequence joins TRBV4-3 and TRBJ2-7; 8 bases are shared with TRBD2. In germline, CDR1 is LGHNA, CDR2 YSLEER. The V segment lost 4 bases and the J segment 4 bases; nucleotides outside the gene matches: 15. The CDR3 length is 17 residues. The CDR3: CASSPWTGREDHYEQYF. The DNA for the CDR3 is TGCGCCAGCAGCCCGTGGACTGGGCGGGAGGACCATTACGAGCAGTACTTC.